The 14 T cell receptor beta chains below come from one sample, sequenced in a study of cytomegalovirus exposure and HLA in healthy donors. PCR amplification relied on 60 Vbeta primers (plus 13 Jbeta primers). Assay: immunoSEQ multiplex PCR; the TCRdb copy retains only in-frame clones and omits some. The table records 100,000 to 150,000 clones, around 81% of them present only once. Sequencing was carried out using PBMCs. The receptors originated from a woman between 45 and 60 years old in good health and CMV-seronegative.

Only a few counts were recorded for this clone. This chain joins TRBV4-3 and TRBJ2-1; TRBD2 might be the D (5 bases). Trimming stripped 2 bases from V and 4 bases from J, with 12 bases between. Germline V gene data show CDR1 as LGHNA and CDR2 as YSLEER. The CDR3 has 15 amino acids. The CDR3 DNA reads TGCGCCAGCAGCCAATCTATGAGAGGGTACAATGAGCAGTTCTTC. It is translated as CASSQSMRGYNEQFF.

The chain combines TRBV6-5 with TRBJ2-5, with TRBD2 matching 10 bases. The CDR3 contains 15 residues. Germline V gene lookup returns CDR1 MNHEY and CDR2 SVGAGI. V shed 2 bases, J shed 9 bases, and the junction held 9 bases outside the gene matches. The CDR3 DNA reads TGTGCCAGCAGTTACCAGAGCGGGAGGGACGAGGCCCAGTACTTC. Translated, it gives CASSYQSGRDEAQYF.

The table lists this clone with a few counts. The CDR3 nucleotides read TGCGCCAGCAGCCAAGTTTCATCCCACAATGAGCAGTTCTTC. The encoded protein is CASSQVSSHNEQFF. The V gene is TRBV4-3, the J gene TRBJ2-1; D remains ambiguous. In germline, CDR1 is LGHNA, CDR2 YSLEER. With 1 base removed from V and 5 bases from J, the gap between germline ends came to 9 bases. The CDR3 totals 14 residues.

The rearrangement uses TRBV12-5 and TRBJ1-4; D is perhaps TRBD1 (5 bases). The CDR3 has 16 residues. Trimming left V 5 bases short and J 1 base short, with 14 bases between. The germline gives CDR1 LGHNT, CDR2 FRNRAP. CDR3 amino acids: CASGPGGVGTNEKLFF. The DNA of the CDR3 is TGTGCTAGTGGTCCCGGGGGGGTTGGAACTAATGAAAAACTGTTTTTT.

The chain is built from TRBV28 and TRBJ1-5; a possible D gene is TRBD1 (6 bases). With 5 bases removed from V and 0 bases from J, the gap between germline ends came to 14 bases. CDR1 is MDHEN, CDR2 SYDVKM, per germline. The CDR3 runs to 16 residues. CDR3 in DNA: TGTGCCAGCAGTCATCGGACAGCCCCTAGCAATCAGCCCCAGCATTTT. Amino acid sequence: CASSHRTAPSNQPQHF.

This clone was seen more than once but under ten times. The junction differs from germline at one of its ends, possibly a read error. This rearrangement joins TRBV29-1 to TRBJ1-2; 7 bases line up with TRBD1. The CDR3 has 13 amino acids. Germline V gene data show CDR1 as SQVTM and CDR2 as ANQGSEA. The CDR3 spells CSVEKGQNYGYPF. CDR3 in DNA: TGCAGCGTAGAAAAGGGACAGAACTATGGCTACCCCTTC.

The gene calls are TRBV27 and TRBJ2-3, with TRBD2 matching 8 bases. V gave up 6 bases and J gave up 0 bases; unmatched junction bases: 26. The germline CDR1 and CDR2 sequences are MNHEY and SMNVEV (reference sequence). CDR3 size: 22 residues. The CDR3 loop reads CASRRGGVVAGQYRSSTDTQYF. The CDR3 DNA is TGTGCCAGCAGGCGCGGCGGAGTAGTAGCGGGACAATACCGATCTAGCACAGATACGCAGTATTTT.

The rearrangement links TRBV11-2 to TRBJ1-2; D not resolved. This CDR3 is built from 15 residues. The germline V and J ends were trimmed by 4 bases and 0 bases, with 12 bases remaining between them. Germline CDR1 SGHAT, CDR2 FQNNGV. CDR3 DNA: TGTGCCAGCAGCTCCCTAAACGGAGCTAACTATGGCTACACCTTC. It yields the protein CASSSLNGANYGYTF.

The genes are TRBV5-1 and TRBJ1-4, with D possibly being TRBD1 (6 bases). CDR1 is SGHRS, CDR2 YFSETQ, per germline. The CDR3 has 17 residues. Trimming pared 4 bases from V and 2 bases from J, leaving 18 bases between. The CDR3 bases are TGCGCCAGCAGCGCAAAGGGGGGGTTAGGCACTAATGAAAAACTGTTTTTT. Protein product: CASSAKGGLGTNEKLFF.

The chain carries TRBV7-2 and TRBJ2-1; possibly TRBD2 for D (6 bases). This CDR3 is 14 amino acids long. Per germline, CDR1 SGHTA and CDR2 FQGNSA. V was shortened by 2 bases and J by 9 bases, with 14 bases between the two germline ends. The CDR3, as DNA: TGTGCCAGCAGCTTATTAGGCGTGGGGGGTGAGCAGTTCTTC. This sequence encodes CASSLLGVGGEQFF.

This clone occurred once. V is TRBV5-1 and J is TRBJ1-3; 10 bases fit TRBD1. CDR3 length: 15 residues. J was trimmed by 4 bases and V by 7 bases; bases with no gene match: 8. Germline CDR1 is SGHRS and CDR2 is YFSETQ. The CDR3 here is CASGLGQGLGNTIYF. CDR3 sequence (DNA): TGCGCCAGCGGCCTGGGACAGGGGCTAGGAAACACCATATATTTT.

The genes are TRBV10-3 and TRBJ1-2, with 10 nucleotides matching TRBD1. J was trimmed by 2 bases and V by 10 bases; bases with no gene match: 13. This CDR3 has 16 residues. Germline V gene data show CDR1 as ENHRY and CDR2 as SYGVKD. The CDR3, as DNA: TGTGCCACGAGTGTTGCCAGGACAGGGGGAAACTATGGCTACACCTTC. This encodes CATSVARTGGNYGYTF.

The chain couples TRBV7-9 to TRBJ1-2, with 12 nucleotides matching TRBD1. Germline lookup yields CDR1 SEHNR and CDR2 FQNEAQ (reference sequence). V was clipped by 5 bases and J by 4 bases; unmatched bases: 11. This CDR3 has 17 amino acids. CDR3 in amino acids: CASSPKGQGAFVYGYTF. The CDR3 DNA sequence: TGTGCCAGCAGCCCTAAGGGACAGGGGGCGTTTGTCTATGGCTACACCTTC.

This clone showed up just a few times. The V call is TRBV29-1, the J call TRBJ1-1, with D unresolved. Germline lookup yields CDR1 SQVTM and CDR2 ANQGSEA. The CDR3 sequence is 13 residues long. Trimming stripped 8 bases from V and 5 bases from J, with 18 bases between. The CDR3 reads CSSSGKVETEAFF. The CDR3 nucleotides are TGCAGCTCCTCGGGTAAGGTGGAAACTGAAGCTTTCTTT.